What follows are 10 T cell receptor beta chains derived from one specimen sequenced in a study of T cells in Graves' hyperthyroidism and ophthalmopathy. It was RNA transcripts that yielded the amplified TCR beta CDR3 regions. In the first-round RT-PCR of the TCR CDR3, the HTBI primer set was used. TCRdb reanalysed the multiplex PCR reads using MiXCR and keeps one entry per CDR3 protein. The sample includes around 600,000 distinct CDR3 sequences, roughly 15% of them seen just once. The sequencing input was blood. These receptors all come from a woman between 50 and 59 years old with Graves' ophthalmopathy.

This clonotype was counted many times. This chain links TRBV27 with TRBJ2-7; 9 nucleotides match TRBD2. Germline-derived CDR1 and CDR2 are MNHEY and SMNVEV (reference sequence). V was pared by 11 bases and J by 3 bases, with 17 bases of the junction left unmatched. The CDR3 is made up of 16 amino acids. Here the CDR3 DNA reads TGTGCCTCTTATGCGGGAGGGCCTGCGACGTACTACGAGCAGTACTTC. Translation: CASYAGGPATYYEQYF.

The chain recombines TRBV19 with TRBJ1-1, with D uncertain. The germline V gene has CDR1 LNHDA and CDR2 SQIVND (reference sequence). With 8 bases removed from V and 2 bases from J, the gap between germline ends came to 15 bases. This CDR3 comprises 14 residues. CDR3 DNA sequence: TGTGCCAGTTCGGATCTCGGCGTTAACACTGAAGCTTTCTTT. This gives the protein CASSDLGVNTEAFF.

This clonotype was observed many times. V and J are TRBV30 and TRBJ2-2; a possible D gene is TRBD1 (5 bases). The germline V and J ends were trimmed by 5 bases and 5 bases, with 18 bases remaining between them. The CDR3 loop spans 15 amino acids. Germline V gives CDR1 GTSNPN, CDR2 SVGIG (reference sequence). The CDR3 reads CAWDTGSHRTGELFF. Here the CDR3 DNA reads TGTGCCTGGGACACCGGGTCCCACAGGACCGGGGAGCTGTTTTTT.

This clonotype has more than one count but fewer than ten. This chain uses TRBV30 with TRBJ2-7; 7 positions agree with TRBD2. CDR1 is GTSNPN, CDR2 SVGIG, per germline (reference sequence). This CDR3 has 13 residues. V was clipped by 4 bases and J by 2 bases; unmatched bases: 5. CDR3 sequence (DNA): TGTGCCTGGACTAGCGGTGCGGCCTACGAGCAGTACTTC. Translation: CAWTSGAAYEQYF.

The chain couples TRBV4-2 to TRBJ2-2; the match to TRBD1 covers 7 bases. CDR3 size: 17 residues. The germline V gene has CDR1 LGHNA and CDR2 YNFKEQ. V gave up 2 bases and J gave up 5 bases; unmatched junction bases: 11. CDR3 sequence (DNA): TGTGCCAGCAGCCAAATTGTTGGGACAGTGAAGACCGGGGAGCTGTTTTTT. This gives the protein CASSQIVGTVKTGELFF.

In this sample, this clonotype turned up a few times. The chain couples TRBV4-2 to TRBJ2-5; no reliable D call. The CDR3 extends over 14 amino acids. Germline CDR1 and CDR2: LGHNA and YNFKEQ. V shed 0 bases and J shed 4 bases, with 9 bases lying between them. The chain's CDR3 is CASSQDHMGETQYF. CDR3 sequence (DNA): TGTGCCAGCAGCCAAGATCATATGGGAGAGACCCAGTACTTC.

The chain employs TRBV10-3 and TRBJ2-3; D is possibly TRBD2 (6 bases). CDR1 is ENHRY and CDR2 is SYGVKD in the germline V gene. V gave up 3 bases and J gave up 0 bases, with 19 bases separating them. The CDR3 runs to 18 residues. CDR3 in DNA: TGTGCCATCAGTGATATCCCGGGACTTACTCCTAGCACAGATACGCAGTATTTT. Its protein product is CAISDIPGLTPSTDTQYF.

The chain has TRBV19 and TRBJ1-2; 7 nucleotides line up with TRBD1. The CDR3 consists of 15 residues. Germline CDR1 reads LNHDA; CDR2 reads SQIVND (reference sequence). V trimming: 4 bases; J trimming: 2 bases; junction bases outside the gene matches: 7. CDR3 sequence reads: CASSTRPGQNYGYTF. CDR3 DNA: TGTGCCAGTAGTACCCGACCGGGACAGAACTATGGCTACACCTTC.

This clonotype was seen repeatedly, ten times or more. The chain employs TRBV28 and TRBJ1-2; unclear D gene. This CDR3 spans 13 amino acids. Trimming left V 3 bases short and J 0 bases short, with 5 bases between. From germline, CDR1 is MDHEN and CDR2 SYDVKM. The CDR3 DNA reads TGTGCCAGCAGTTTTGCAGCTAACTATGGCTACACCTTC. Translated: CASSFAANYGYTF.

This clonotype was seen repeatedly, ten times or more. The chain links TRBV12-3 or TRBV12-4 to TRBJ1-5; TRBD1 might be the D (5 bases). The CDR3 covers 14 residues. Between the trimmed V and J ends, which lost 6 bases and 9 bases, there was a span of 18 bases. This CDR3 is CASSVGRGRRPQHF. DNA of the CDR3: TGTGCCAGCAGCGTCGGGAGGGGACGAAGGCCCCAGCATTTT.